The sequence of this T cell receptor beta chain was determined in a study of shared clonotypes between healthy human individuals (TCRdb year 2020). General notes on the study: The cohort included three men and a couple of women between 18 and 49 years of age. For each donor, CD4 naive and CD4 memory were each given three plates, CD8 naive was given two plates, and CD8 memory was given one plate. To estimate repertoire size and how much clonotypes are shared between individuals, the study performed deep sequencing of blood TCR repertoires from roughly five healthy adults. Leukapheresis yielded between about 0.9 and 9.5 billion PBMCs per donor. Libraries were prepared and TCR repertoires were sequenced by different laboratories using diverse techniques, in order to increase sequencing depth and limit assay-specific biases.

CDR3 length: 16 amino acids, cysteine to phenylalanine. The entry retains the CDR3 DNA only, 48 bases that are in frame from base 1. Germline trimming amounts to 2 bases on V and 5 bases on J, with 6 as the count of junction bases outside the gene matches. According to the germline V gene, CDR1 reads MDHEN and CDR2 reads SYDVKM. TCR CDR3 regions were amplified from genomic DNA by multiplex PCR using the deep immunoSEQ assay. Genomic DNA extracted from each cell subset was distributed evenly over all wells of several immunoSEQ 96-well plates, and each plate served as one replicate. For sorted subsets, about 0.2 ug genomic DNA, equal to 30,000 to 35,000 T cell genomes, was loaded into each replicate PCR. Purified libraries were measured with a Qubit 3.0 fluorometer, size-checked on a Bioanalyzer 2100, and measured again with the KAPA Library Quantification kit. A separate single-read 150-cycle Illumina NextSeq 550 flow cell was used to sequence each immunoSEQ 96-well plate. The study's processing was this. Because the immunoSEQ output included only junctional sequences and no quality scores, the filtering could not be the same as the filtering used for full-length reads. Sequences were annotated with PyIR, a Python wrapper for IgBLAST v1.9, and V/J genes and CDR3 were assigned using IMGT germline references. Reads were removed for weak V/J assignments (E-value above 1e-6), missing CDR3, stop codons, out-of-frame junctions, or ambiguous translated residues. V3J clonotypes were defined by identical inferred V gene, J gene, and CDR3 amino acid sequence. Percentage overlap between repertoires was calculated by dividing the number of shared unique clonotypes by the size of the smaller repertoire. RTK rarefaction, the Chao1 estimator, and Recon v2.1 estimates of unobserved clonotypes were used to assess repertoire richness. OLGA was used to compute generation probabilities for all TCRbeta clonotypes that the gDNA method yielded from a few donors. The table comes from immuneACCESS by way of TCRdb, which keeps in-frame sequences with V and J called. Part of the clones is missing from these tables; in studies checked, under half for an unresolved V gene and the rest for unknown reasons. V, J and clone size were drawn from that table, and D and trimming were deduced from the DNA. The sample includes 2 million to 2.5 million clones, with approximately 95% observed a single time. 0.85% to 1.2% of the sample is held by the ten biggest clonotypes.

On this clone itself: The antigen it binds to is not known. No base quality information exists; no much larger clone differs at one position.

CD8 naive samples were CD45RO-negative cells positively selected for CCR7, giving a CD45RA+CCR7+ population that excluded TemRA cells. Healthy HIV-negative adults with no recently reported acute infections or vaccinations were included as donors. Only Caucasian adults living in Nashville, Tennessee, USA were represented among the donors. After blood collection by leukapheresis, PBMCs were isolated using Ficoll-Histopaque density gradient centrifugation and then cryopreserved in the vapor phase of liquid nitrogen. Analytical flow cytometry was used to check the purity and quantity of every magnetically sorted T cell population. Genomic DNA was isolated from each sorted fraction and quantified by UV absorbance on a Nanodrop 2000c. Findings and caveats that apply to the study as a whole: Compared with non-shared clonotypes, clonotypes shared by all four sorted-subset donors had higher generation probabilities. About 5% of naive CD4, more than 3% of naive CD8, roughly 2.4% of memory CD4, and 0.4% of memory CD8 clonotypes were shared across a few donors. Because the study included only a small number of donors, the genetic and exposure-history diversity represented was limited. Sampling was restricted to blood, and TCR repertoires in tissues likely differ from the TCR repertoires found in blood. Pairwise subsampling led to the expectation that sequencing depth would affect the degree of clonotype sharing among donors. Naive subsets generally had larger estimated clonotype richness than memory subsets did. Incomplete sequencing was indicated by rarefaction of sorted-subset datasets, despite the large sequencing depth.

Sequencing was done on a sample of naive CD8+ T cells sorted from blood. What the cell subset or site label conveys for this sample: CD45RA+CCR7+. The V and J genes are TRBV28 and TRBJ2-2; TRBD1 agrees with 9 junctional bases. This receptor was identified in a man aged 18 to 30 in good health. The DNA sequence is given as TGTGCCAGCAGTTTACCCGGACAGGGGAGGACCGGGGAGCTGTTTTTT. Protein translation: CASSLPGQGRTGELFF.